The 2 T cell receptor beta chains below all came from one sample that was sequenced in a study of T-cell memory formation after mild COVID-19. A single record per CDR3 protein comes from TCRdb applying MiXCR to the 5' RACE reads. This table holds 150,000 to 200,000 distinct CDR3 sequences, roughly 12% found once. The specimen sequenced was PBMCs or a T cell subset sorted from them (not recorded which). Every receptor here comes from a man between 18 and 35 years old who had mild COVID-19 (a few samples of this study predate the infection). Cell type and time point are not known.

This clonotype showed up just a few times. The chain carries TRBV20-1 and TRBJ2-7; D unresolved. This CDR3 region has 12 residues. Germline loops: CDR1 DFQATT, CDR2 SNEGSKA (reference sequence). Trimming took off 1 base at V and 4 bases at J, with 8 bases between the two ends. The DNA of the CDR3 is TGCAGTGCTAGAGCGGCCGTGTACGAGCAGTACTTC. It encodes CSARAAVYEQYF.

This clonotype came up a few times. The chain couples TRBV20-1 to TRBJ2-3; TRBD1 or TRBD2 may be the D gene (5 bases each). This CDR3 spans 13 amino acids. Germline values: CDR1 DFQATT, CDR2 SNEGSKA (reference sequence). Trimming shortened V by 6 bases and J by 3 bases, and 13 bases separated the two germline ends. CDR3 nucleotides: TGCAGTGCCCTCTCAGGGACGACAGATACGCAGTATTTT. It encodes CSALSGTTDTQYF.